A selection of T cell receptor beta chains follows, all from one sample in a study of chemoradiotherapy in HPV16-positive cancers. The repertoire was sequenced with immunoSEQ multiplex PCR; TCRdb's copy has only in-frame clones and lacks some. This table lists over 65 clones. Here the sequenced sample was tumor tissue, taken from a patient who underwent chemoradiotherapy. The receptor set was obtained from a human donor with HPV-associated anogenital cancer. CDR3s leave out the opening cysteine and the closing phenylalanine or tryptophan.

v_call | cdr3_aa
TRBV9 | ASSNSGNTIY
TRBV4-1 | ASSQNGEDPSYGYT
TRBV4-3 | ASSQDRWDRGAGGYT
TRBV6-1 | ASSQMRKTYGYT
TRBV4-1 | ASSQNAPVSGKETQY
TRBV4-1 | ASSQEGPDTQY
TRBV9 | ASSPSGRSIEQF
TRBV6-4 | ASSASGYDEQF
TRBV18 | ASSPPSEIRETQY
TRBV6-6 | ASSKVSLSYTGELF